The rows below give T cell receptor beta chains drawn from one sample of a study of T cells after yellow fever vaccination. Via MiXCR, TCRdb re-called the 5' RACE reads, giving one row per CDR3 protein. The data show about 360,000 distinct CDR3 sequences, 6.2% seen once. The sample here was PBMCs, taken 5 days after the yellow fever booster vaccination. All receptors come from a man aged 30 to 45 who received the YFV17D yellow fever vaccine. Each CDR3 is given with its conserved first and last residue. D genes are given only for firm matches. Size values are once, few and many counts, or a class for expanded clones, and some rows have none.

d_call,clone_size,j_call,v_call,cdr3_nt,cdr3_aa
NA,many,TRBJ2-7,TRBV5-1,TGCGCCAGCAGCTGGGACACCGGCTCCTACGAGCAGTACTTC,CASSWDTGSYEQYF
NA,few,TRBJ2-3,TRBV30,TGTGCCTGGTTGCAGGGGATCCGAACAGATACGCAGTATTTT,CAWLQGIRTDTQYF
NA,many,TRBJ2-2,TRBV30,TGTGCCGGGAGGAGGAGGGTGGCCGGGGAGCTGTTTTTT,CAGRRRVAGELFF
TRBD2,NA,TRBJ2-7,TRBV7-2,TGTGCCAGCAGCTTCGGGACTAGCGCGGAGCAGTACTTC,CASSFGTSAEQYF
NA,few,TRBJ1-2,TRBV6-1,TGTGCCAGCAGGGACCGGGGCCAGGGAAGTGGCTACACCTTC,CASRDRGQGSGYTF
NA,NA,TRBJ2-1,TRBV12-3/TRBV12-4,TGTGCCAGCAGTGCAACTAGCAATGAGCAGTTCTTC,CASSATSNEQFF
TRBD1,NA,TRBJ2-1,TRBV7-9,TGTGCCAGCAGCTTGGCCGACAGGGGCTCCTACAATGAGCAGTTCTTC,CASSLADRGSYNEQFF
NA,few,TRBJ2-4,TRBV5-6,TGTGCCAGCAGCTTGGGTAGGGCCCCTCCGTACTTC,CASSLGRAPPYF
TRBD2,few,TRBJ2-1,TRBV5-1,TGCGCCAGCCGAACCCTTGCGGGAGGAGTAGGCAATGAGCAGTTCTTC,CASRTLAGGVGNEQFF
NA,few,TRBJ2-5,TRBV10-2,TGCGCCAGCAGGGAAGTCGAACCCCAAGAGACCCAGTACTTC,CASREVEPQETQYF
NA,many,TRBJ2-3,TRBV7-2,TGTGCCAGCAGCCACGACGGATACAGCACAGATACGCAGTATTTT,CASSHDGYSTDTQYF
NA,once,TRBJ1-6,TRBV30,TGTGCCCGGAGGGACGGCCAGAATTCACCCCTCCACTTT,CARRDGQNSPLHF
TRBD2,NA,TRBJ2-5,TRBV20-1,TGCAGTGCTAGACCAGGGGGGACTAGCTGGGAGACCCAGTACTTC,CSARPGGTSWETQYF
NA,NA,TRBJ2-7,TRBV14,TGTGCCAGCAGCAGGGTCCCTACGATCTACGAGCAGTACTTC,CASSRVPTIYEQYF
TRBD2,NA,TRBJ2-1,TRBV10-3,TGTGCCATCAGTGAGTCGGGCTCTAGCGGGAGATGGAATGAGCAGTTCTTC,CAISESGSSGRWNEQFF
TRBD2,few,TRBJ2-1,TRBV12-3/TRBV12-4,TGTGCCAGCAGTTTTTCCCTCGGACTAGCGGGAGAAGGCTCCTACAATGAGCAGTTCTTC,CASSFSLGLAGEGSYNEQFF